This T cell receptor beta chain was recovered during a study of T cell responses to AZD1222 COVID-19 vaccine. Study conclusions and caveats: Spike-specific TCR breadth rose after two AZD1222 doses, and depth rose as well. Possibly, clonal diversity was underestimated; donors were largely white British and included more females. Repertoire samples came only from after the peak T cell response.

The CDR3 has 19 residues. Per the germline V gene, CDR1 is SGHDT and CDR2 is YYEEEE. V lost 0 bases, J lost 3 bases, and 9 bases stayed unmatched. A note on this clone: Its antigen is unknown.

Measured with immunoSEQ multiplex PCR; TCRdb has only the in-frame clones, and not every one. The sample shows 80,000 to 100,000 clones, 80% to 95% of them seen only once. The receptor was derived from an adult who received the AZD1222 COVID-19 vaccine. This specimen was peripheral blood, taken 28 days after the second AZD1222 dose. The gene calls are TRBV5-6 and TRBJ2-2, with 12 bases identical to TRBD2. CDR3 DNA sequence: TGTGCCAGCAGCTTGGCTAGCGGGAGGGCCCTACCCCACACCGGGGAGCTGTTTTTT. Residues: CASSLASGRALPHTGELFF. Together with reference TRBV5-6 and TRBJ2-2, the CDR3 gives the full variable domain: DAGVTQSPTHLIKTRGQQVTLRCSPKSGHDTVSWYQQALGQGPQFIFQYYEEEERQRGNFPDRFSGHQFPNYSSELNVNALLLGDSALYLCASSLASGRALPHTGELFFGEGSRLTVL.